This T cell receptor beta chain was recovered during a study of OX40 agonist ivuxolimab in advanced cancers. The germline V gene encodes CDR1 MNHNY and CDR2 SVGAGI (reference sequence). The V and J ends lost 5 bases and 0 bases respectively, with 12 bases between them. The CDR3 contains 15 residues. Profiled with immunoSEQ multiplex PCR; TCRdb holds only in-frame clones, not every one. This sample carries roughly 80,000 clones, about 80% of them seen once, and the ten largest clones take approximately 1.7%. V and J are TRBV6-6 and TRBJ2-3; D unresolved. Sample: CD4+ or CD8+ T cells sorted from blood, taken in a trial of the OX40 agonist ivuxolimab. The TCR was taken from an adult with an advanced solid tumor such as melanoma, head and neck, liver or kidney cancer. The CDR3 coding sequence is TGTGCCAGCAGTACCAGGACCATTAGCACAGATACGCAGTATTTT. Its protein product is CASSTRTISTDTQYF.